This entry describes one T cell receptor beta chain. As processed by the authors: Cell counts per sample came from amplifying reference gene primers. The repertoire was sequenced with immunoSEQ multiplex PCR; TCRdb's copy has only in-frame clones and lacks some. V and J calls and clone size follow that table, whereas D and trimming were derived from the DNA. The sample carries about 250,000 clones, 65% to 90% recorded once. This specimen belongs to a study of blood T cell repertoires in COVID-19. Turning to the study itself: From the United States, Italy and Spain came samples of acute and convalescent COVID-19.

Germline lookup yields CDR1 SGHTA and CDR2 FQGNSA. The CDR3 loop spans 14 amino acids. The V end lost 3 bases, the J end lost 3 bases, and 11 bases lay between the germline ends. Everyone who took part was about 18 to 90 years old, and they came from about 25 US areas. Participants were placed into cohorts based on the clinical history they reported. The sequence was obtained from a woman between 45 and 65 years old with acute COVID-19. Source material: PBMCs or T cells enriched from blood (not recorded which). The V call is TRBV7-2, the J call TRBJ2-5; D possibly corresponds to TRBD2 (6 bases). CDR3: CASSFVTGEETQYF. DNA for the CDR3: TGTGCCAGCAGCTTCGTGACGGGGGAAGAGACCCAGTACTTC.